This T cell receptor beta chain comes out of a study of T cell changes during pregnancy in multiple sclerosis. V gave up 2 bases and J gave up 5 bases, with 16 bases separating them. Looked up from germline, CDR1 is MNHEY and CDR2 is SVGAGI. The CDR3 totals 16 residues. Profiling relied on immunoSEQ multiplex PCR, and the TCRdb table lists in-frame clones only, not all of them. There are around 80,000 clones in the sample; 92% occur only once, and under 1.5% lies in the top ten. This sequence joins TRBV6-5 and TRBJ2-1; D is possibly TRBD2 (6 bases). The receptor was derived from a female donor with multiple sclerosis, enrolled in a pregnancy study. The sequenced sample was peripheral blood, obtained before pregnancy. DNA of the CDR3: TGTGCCAGCAGTTACACCAGCCGGGAGCGCCACAATGAGCAGTTCTTC. This sequence encodes CASSYTSRERHNEQFF.